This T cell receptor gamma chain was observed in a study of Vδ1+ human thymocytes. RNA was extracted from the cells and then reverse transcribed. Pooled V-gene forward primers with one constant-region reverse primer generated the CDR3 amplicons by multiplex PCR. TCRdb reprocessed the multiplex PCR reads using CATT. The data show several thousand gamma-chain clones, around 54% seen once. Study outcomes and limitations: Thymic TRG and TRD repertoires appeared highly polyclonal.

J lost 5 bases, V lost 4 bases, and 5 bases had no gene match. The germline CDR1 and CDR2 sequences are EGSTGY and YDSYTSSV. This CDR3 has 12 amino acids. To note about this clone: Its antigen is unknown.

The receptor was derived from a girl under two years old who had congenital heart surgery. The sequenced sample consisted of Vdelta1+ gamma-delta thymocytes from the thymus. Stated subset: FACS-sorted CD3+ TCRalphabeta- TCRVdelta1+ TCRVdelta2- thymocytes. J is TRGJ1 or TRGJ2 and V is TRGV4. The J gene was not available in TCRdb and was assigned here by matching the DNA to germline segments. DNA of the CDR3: TGTGCCACCTGGGAGAGGGATTATAAGAAACTCTTT. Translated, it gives CATWERDYKKLF.